Shown below are 18 T cell receptor beta chains from a single sample sequenced in a study of blood T cell repertoires in COVID-19. Some clones are missing from TCRdb's copy, which holds only in-frame ones; the method was immunoSEQ multiplex PCR. Of 270,000 or so clones detected, over 75% appear once; the ten largest clones hold 13%. The sequenced sample was peripheral blood. The receptors here all came from a human donor in a cohort sampled during active COVID-19.

CDR3 amino acids: CASSPSTGRAGELFF. CDR3 sequence (DNA): TGTGCCAGCTCACCATCTACGGGAAGAGCCGGGGAGCTGTTTTTT. The genes are TRBV18 and TRBJ2-2; a possible D gene is TRBD2 (5 bases). Germline CDR1 KGHSH, CDR2 LQKENI. The CDR3 has 15 residues. V dropped 2 bases and J dropped 6 bases, with 13 bases sitting between them.

The rearrangement links TRBV6-5 to TRBJ1-1; 7 bases are a match to TRBD1. V was clipped by 5 bases and J by 0 bases; unmatched bases: 6. CDR3 length: 15 amino acids. Germline V gives CDR1 MNHEY, CDR2 SVGAGI. CDR3 coding DNA: TGTGCCAGCAGTCACCCACAGGGGTTGAACACTGAAGCTTTCTTT. Residues: CASSHPQGLNTEAFF.

The chain couples TRBV15 to TRBJ2-7; D is ambiguous. The V end lost 1 base, the J end lost 0 bases, and 7 bases lay between the germline ends. Germline CDR1 LNHNV, CDR2 YYDKDF (reference sequence). The CDR3 contains 14 residues. The CDR3 bases are TGTGCCACCAGCAGAGTGCCTAGCTCCTACGAGCAGTACTTC. The encoded protein is CATSRVPSSYEQYF.

This chain uses TRBV5-1 with TRBJ2-2; maybe TRBD1 (6 bases). CDR1 is SGHRS, CDR2 YFSETQ, per germline. The V gene lost 5 bases and the J gene lost 6 bases, with 29 bases spanning the gap. CDR3 size: 19 residues. This chain's CDR3 is CASRFAPLSLSQGSGELFF. CDR3 DNA sequence: TGCGCCAGCAGGTTTGCCCCCCTGAGCCTCTCACAGGGATCCGGGGAGCTGTTTTTT.

The gene calls are TRBV24-1 and TRBJ1-2; 7 bases match TRBD1. This CDR3 is 13 amino acids long. Germline lookup yields CDR1 KGHDR and CDR2 SFDVKD. With 10 bases clipped from V and 5 bases from J, the junction kept 9 bases outside the gene matches. The CDR3 coding sequence is TGTGCCACATCCGGGACAGATTTATATGGCTACACCTTC. It yields the protein CATSGTDLYGYTF.

This sequence joins TRBV25-1 and TRBJ2-7, with 10 bases lining up with TRBD2. The CDR3 has 15 amino acids. From germline, CDR1 is MGHDK and CDR2 SYGVNS. Unmatched junction bases numbered 8, after V lost 3 bases and J lost 6 bases. Here the CDR3 DNA reads TGTGCCAGCAGTGATAGTCTAGCGGGAGTGTCCGAGCAGTACTTC. The encoded protein is CASSDSLAGVSEQYF.

This clone appeared a single time. The V and J genes are TRBV29-1 and TRBJ2-7; D is possibly TRBD1 (5 bases). Trimming took off 4 bases at V and 8 bases at J, with 9 bases between the two ends. In germline, CDR1 is SQVTM, CDR2 ANQGSEA. This CDR3 spans 10 amino acids. CDR3 amino acids: CSVGQGQQYF. The CDR3 DNA sequence: TGCAGCGTTGGTCAGGGCCAGCAGTACTTC.

V and J are TRBV11-3 and TRBJ2-2, with D hard to call. Per germline, CDR1 SGHNT and CDR2 YENEEA. V dropped 3 bases and J dropped 0 bases, with 2 bases sitting between them. The CDR3 has 13 residues. The CDR3: CASSFSNTGELFF. CDR3 coding DNA: TGTGCCAGCAGCTTCTCGAACACCGGGGAGCTGTTTTTT. The complete variable domain, with remaining parts taken from reference TRBV11-3 and TRBJ2-2, reads EAGVVQSPRYKIIEKKQPVAFWCNPISGHNTLYWYLQNLGQGPELLIRYENEEAVDDSQLPKDRFSAERLKGVDSTLKIQPAELGDSAVYLCASSFSNTGELFFGEGSRLTVL.

The chain has TRBV10-3 and TRBJ2-5; possible D gene TRBD2, 6 bases. Per the germline V gene, CDR1 is ENHRY and CDR2 is SYGVKD. Between the trimmed V and J ends, which lost 4 bases and 3 bases, there was a span of 6 bases. The CDR3 is made up of 12 amino acids. CDR3 in amino acids: CAISGGEETQYF. Here the CDR3 DNA reads TGTGCCATCAGTGGGGGGGAAGAGACCCAGTACTTC.

V and J are TRBV29-1 and TRBJ2-1; the match to TRBD2 covers 11 bases. The germline CDR1 and CDR2 sequences are SQVTM and ANQGSEA. The CDR3 contains 14 residues. V was clipped by 1 base and J by 5 bases; unmatched bases: 1. CDR3 in amino acids: CSVEGSGRDNEQFF. CDR3 bases: TGCAGCGTTGAAGGTAGCGGGAGGGACAATGAGCAGTTCTTC.

The rearrangement joins TRBV10-1 to TRBJ2-7; a possible D gene is TRBD1 (6 bases). Germline loops: CDR1 WNHNN, CDR2 SYGVQD (reference sequence). This CDR3 comprises 13 residues. V was pared by 5 bases and J by 2 bases, with 10 bases between. The CDR3 is CASSRDTTYEQYF. The CDR3 DNA is TGCGCCAGCAGTCGGGACACCACCTACGAGCAGTACTTC.

V gene TRBV3-1 (or the pseudogene TRBV3-2) combines with J gene TRBJ2-7, with D possibly being TRBD1 (5 bases). Trimming took 0 bases from V and 4 from J, leaving 13 bases between them. There are 15 residues in the CDR3. The germline gives CDR1 LGHDT, CDR2 YNNKEL (reference sequence). This chain's CDR3 is CASSQDRGYRYEQYF. The CDR3 nucleotides are TGTGCCAGCAGCCAAGATAGGGGATATCGTTACGAGCAGTACTTC.

The J gene is TRBJ1-5, the V gene TRBV6-5; D uncertain. Trimming shortened V by 6 bases and J by 7 bases, and 13 bases separated the two germline ends. This CDR3 is built from 13 residues. Per germline, CDR1 MNHEY and CDR2 SVGAGI. As DNA, the CDR3 is TGTGCCAGCAGGTCGGTCGGTCAACAGCCCCAGCATTTT. It translates to CASRSVGQQPQHF.

The chain employs TRBV3-1 (or the pseudogene TRBV3-2) and TRBJ2-2; D possibly corresponds to TRBD2 (6 bases). Trimming took off 1 base at V and 4 bases at J, with 7 bases between the two ends. This CDR3 has 14 residues. Germline assignment: CDR1 LGHDT and CDR2 YNNKEL (reference sequence). CDR3 sequence (DNA): TGTGCCAGCAGCCAAGTGGGGGGCACCGGGGAGCTGTTTTTT. This translates into CASSQVGGTGELFF.

This chain connects TRBV9 to TRBJ2-2, with a tentative D call TRBD1 (7 bases). Germline assignment: CDR1 SGDLS and CDR2 YYNGEE. The CDR3 has 15 amino acids. With 3 bases removed from V and 5 bases from J, the gap between germline ends came to 14 bases. Here the CDR3 reads CASSGSQGRTGELFF. CDR3 sequence (DNA): TGTGCCAGCAGCGGTTCACAGGGGAGGACCGGGGAGCTGTTTTTT.

In this sample, this clone turned up once. The V and J genes are TRBV7-8 and TRBJ2-1; 13 nucleotides line up with TRBD2. There are 16 residues in the CDR3. CDR1 SGHVS and CDR2 FQNEAQ come from the germline V gene. Trimming removed 0 bases from V and 4 bases from J; junction bases left unmatched: 0. Here the CDR3 reads CASSLALAGGYNEQFF. CDR3 DNA: TGTGCCAGCAGCTTAGCACTAGCGGGAGGGTACAATGAGCAGTTCTTC.

The chain couples TRBV19 to TRBJ1-1; 8 bases agree with TRBD1. The J segment lost 0 bases and the V segment lost 4 bases, leaving 10 bases of the junction unmatched. The CDR3 is made up of 17 amino acids. Germline CDR1 is LNHDA and CDR2 is SQIVND (reference sequence). The CDR3 nucleotides read TGTGCCAGTAGTACCCTCTACAGGGGGGCGGTGAACACTGAAGCTTTCTTT. This encodes CASSTLYRGAVNTEAFF.

The V call is TRBV18, the J call TRBJ2-5; D may be TRBD2 (6 bases). The CDR3 consists of 14 residues. Germline values: CDR1 KGHSH, CDR2 LQKENI. The V and J ends lost 4 bases and 2 bases respectively, with 11 bases between them. This chain's CDR3 is CASSRGGAQETQYF. CDR3 in DNA: TGTGCCAGCTCACGCGGCGGGGCTCAAGAGACCCAGTACTTC.